This T cell receptor (beta chain) was profiled in a study of T cell repertoires in cytomegalovirus infection. Each CDR3 protein gets one entry after TCRdb re-called the reads with MiXCR. This sample yields 450,000 to 650,000 distinct CDR3 sequences, of which approximately 25% are seen a single time; about 12% belongs to the top ten. Many counts were recorded for this clonotype. This TCR was sampled from a human donor in good health (CMV status not recorded). Some clones in this sample may be carry-over from other donors' samples. Sequencing was done on a sample of PBMCs.

The CDR3: CASSLGLAGVSEQFF. The CDR3 coding sequence is TGTGCCAGCAGCTTGGGACTAGCGGGAGTAAGTGAGCAGTTCTTC. This chain links TRBV7-6 with TRBJ2-1, with 14 bases matching TRBD2. The CDR3 covers 15 residues. Germline V gene lookup returns CDR1 SGHVS and CDR2 FNYEAQ. The ends lost 3 bases at V and 9 bases at J; junction bases unmatched: 4.